The clone carrying this T cell receptor beta chain was picked up many times. The antigen is unknown. TCRdb independently ran MiXCR on the 5' RACE reads; one entry per CDR3 protein. The sample shows 92,000 or so distinct CDR3 sequences, 10% to 15% of them seen only once. Germline V CDR1 and CDR2: SQVTM, ANQGSEA. With 4 bases clipped from V and 3 bases from J, the junction kept 10 bases outside the gene matches. The CDR3 has 15 residues. This sample is part of a study of T-cell memory formation after mild COVID-19. Points from the study as a whole: Contracting CD8+ clones were enriched in EMRA, CD4+ mainly in CM and EM. Cross-reactive memory apparently joined, as some responding clones appeared in pre-infection memory. Later expanders leaned toward CD4+, whereas clones contracting from day 15 to 85 were balanced CD4/CD8.

The chain joins TRBV29-1 to TRBJ2-7; TRBD2 matches at 9 bases. The sequence derives from an adult woman who had mild COVID-19 (a few samples of this study predate the infection). Cell type and time point are not known. The sample consisted of PBMCs or a T cell subset sorted from them (not recorded which). The CDR3: CSVGRGGPAGYEQYF. The DNA for the CDR3 is TGCAGCGTTGGGCGGGGGGGGCCGGCCGGCTACGAGCAGTACTTC.